This T cell receptor beta chain was documented in a study of blood T cells in healthy people across ages. PCR was performed a second time for roughly 7 to 11 cycles using a sample-barcoded 5' primer and a J-beta primer mix. TCRdb ran MiXCR on the 5' RACE reads and lists one entry per CDR3 protein. The data contain hundreds of thousands of distinct CDR3 sequences, around 25% of them singletons. Study conclusions and caveats: Without sorted subsets, naive and antigen-experienced compartments could not be conclusively compared.

The CDR3 contains 16 residues. The V gene's germline CDR1 is SGHDN and CDR2 FVKESK. Only a few counts were recorded for this clonotype. Its antigen is still unknown. The sample also formed part of further work on T cells of mothers and their children. Turning to that study: Overlap ran slightly, non-significantly higher for related than unrelated mother-child pairs.

The sequencing sample was made of blood. This sequence originates from a boy between 10 and 17 years old in good health. The chain combines TRBV14 with TRBJ2-5, with TRBD1 identical over 7 bases. Judging by the DNA end, TRBJ2-1 fits better; the J call may be wrong. CDR3: CASSPYTTDRYNEQFF. DNA of the CDR3: TGTGCCAGCAGCCCCTATACAACGGACAGGTACAATGAGCAGTTCTTC.